The present TCR beta chain was sequenced within a study of blood T cells in healthy people across ages. The germline V gene has CDR1 LGHNA and CDR2 YSLEER. V was clipped by 2 bases and J by 3 bases, with 27 bases between them. This CDR3 region has 20 residues. Then a second PCR, running roughly 7 to 11 cycles, was carried out with a sample-barcoded 5' primer and a J-beta primer mix. MiXCR, applied by TCRdb to the 5' RACE reads, yields one record per CDR3 protein. The sample lists about 540,000 distinct CDR3 sequences, 24% occurring once. This sample was also put to use in a study of T cells of mothers and their children. That work states: All donors were healthy and Caucasian; they were a few mothers and their six children. Sequencing got over 8 million TCR beta CDR3 reads from each mother and several million from each child.

The V and J genes are TRBV4-3 and TRBJ2-3; possibly TRBD1 for D (6 bases). This clonotype was sampled from a boy between 10 and 17 years old in good health. The sequenced material came from blood. CDR3 bases: TGCGCCAGCAGCCAAAGGCGCCCCCGCCCAGGGGTGGTGAGGACAGATACGCAGTATTTT. Translating gives CASSQRRPRPGVVRTDTQYF.